This T cell receptor beta chain was captured in a study of shared clonotypes between healthy human individuals. This clone was observed a handful of times. Profiled with immunoSEQ multiplex PCR; TCRdb holds only in-frame clones, not every one. Of about 300,000 clones detected, approximately 74% appear once; the ten largest clones hold about a tenth. The CDR3 covers 12 residues. V gave up 6 bases and J gave up 5 bases, with 11 bases separating them. Germline V CDR1 and CDR2: MDHEN, SYDVKM. The sequencing sample was made of memory CD4+ T cells sorted from blood. Subset meaning: CD45RA-negative fraction. The TCR sequence derives from a man younger than 45 in good health. This rearrangement joins TRBV28 to TRBJ2-7; the D gene is possibly TRBD2 (6 bases). Here the CDR3 DNA reads TGTGCCAGCAGCCTCTCGGGGGACGAGCAGTACTTC. This translates into CASSLSGDEQYF. The full variable domain, rest sourced from reference TRBV28 and TRBJ2-7, is DVKVTQSSRYLVKRTGEKVFLECVQDMDHENMFWYRQDPGLGLRLIYFSYDVKMKEKGDIPEGYSVSREKKERFSLILESASTNQTSMYLCASSLSGDEQYFGPGTRLTVT.